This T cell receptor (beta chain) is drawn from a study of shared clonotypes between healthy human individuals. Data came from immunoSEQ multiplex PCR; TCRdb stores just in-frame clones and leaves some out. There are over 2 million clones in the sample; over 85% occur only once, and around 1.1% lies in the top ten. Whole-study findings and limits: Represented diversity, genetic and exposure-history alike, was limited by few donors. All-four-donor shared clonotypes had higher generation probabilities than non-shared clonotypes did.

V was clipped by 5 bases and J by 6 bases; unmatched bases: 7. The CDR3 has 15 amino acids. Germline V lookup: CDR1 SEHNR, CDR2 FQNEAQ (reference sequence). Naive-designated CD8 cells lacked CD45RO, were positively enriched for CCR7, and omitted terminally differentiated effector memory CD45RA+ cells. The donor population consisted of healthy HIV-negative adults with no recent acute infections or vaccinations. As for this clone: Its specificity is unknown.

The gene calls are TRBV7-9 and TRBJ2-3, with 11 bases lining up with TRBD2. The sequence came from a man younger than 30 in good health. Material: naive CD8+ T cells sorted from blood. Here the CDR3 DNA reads TGTGCCAGCAGCCTTAGCGGGGGGGGCAGGGATACGCAGTATTTT. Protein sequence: CASSLSGGGRDTQYF.